Here is one T cell receptor beta chain with its context. This clonotype was seen at least ten times. The specificity of this receptor is unknown. There are no base qualities to consult, and no much larger clone falls within one base. The study deep-sequenced TCR repertoires of sorted CD4+ and CD8+ blood T cells from severe aplastic anemia patients and healthy subjects. Ficoll-Paque density gradient centrifugation was used to isolate peripheral blood mononuclear cells. Before DNA extraction, CD4+ and CD8+ T cells were sorted with FACS or magnetic beads. This entry comes from a study of CD8+CD57+ T cells in acquired aplastic anemia listed by TCRdb under 2018. Background on the whole study: Extracted DNA from sorted CD4+ and CD8+ cells averaged approximately 3 ug, ranging from roughly 0.17 to 30 ug. Mean read counts for healthy donor samples were approximately 10 million for CD4+ cells and some 12 million for CD8+ cells.

V loses 0 bases, J loses 3 bases, and the germline ends lie 19 bases apart. Per the germline V gene (reference sequence), LNHNV is the CDR1 and YYDKDF is the CDR2. From the cysteine up to the phenylalanine, the CDR3 has a length of 18 residues. The DNA shown is the 54-base CDR3, in frame from base 1. TCR beta VDJ combination and CDR3 sequence profiling used genomic DNA as the template. TCR repertoire sequencing was run on an Illumina HiSeq 2000. Processing in the source paper ran as follows. Repertoires were assessed using TRBV/TRBJ rearrangement plots, CDR3 size and DJ length profiles, and Simpson's diversity index. The most abundant DNA sequence in the deep sequencing data was taken as the immunodominant clone. CDR3 amino acid sequences were checked for sharing between subjects and were compared against published repertoires and the VDJdb database. TCRdb reprocessing: public reads trimmed at Q25 with fastp, clones called with MiXCR, in-frame beta chains kept. Every entry covers one CDR3 protein and lists the most common genes and DNA from its rows. TCRdb, rather than the study authors, made the V and J calls. This sample comprises about 80,000 distinct CDR3 sequences, approximately 46% of them detected only once. The top ten clonotypes cover over 50% of the sample.

Results the study describes overall, beyond this receptor: Around 28 CD8+ CDR3 sequences were found to be shared between patients and controls, but these sequences appeared to be highly expressed in patients and within the immunodominant clones of the patients. Between patients and healthy controls, no significant difference in CD8+ Simpson's diversity was found (P=0.060).

The clonotype was recovered from a human donor in good health, serving as a control. The rearrangement joined TRBV15 to TRBJ2-3; the D gene is possibly TRBD2, with 5 bases matching. The source material was sorted CD4+, CD8+, or CD8+CD57+ T cells (not recorded which) from PBMCs. CDR3 region: CATSRDDGVLELTDTQYF. The DNA sequence reads TGTGCCACCAGCAGAGATGACGGGGTCCTGGAGTTGACAGATACGCAGTATTTT. The CDR3, completed at both ends by the reference TRBV15 and TRBJ2-3 genes, gives the full variable domain DAMVIQNPRYQVTQFGKPVTLSCSQTLNHNVMYWYQQKSSQAPKLLFHYYDKDFNNEADTPDNFQSRRPNTSFCFLDIRSPGLGDTAMYLCATSRDDGVLELTDTQYFGPGTRLTVL.